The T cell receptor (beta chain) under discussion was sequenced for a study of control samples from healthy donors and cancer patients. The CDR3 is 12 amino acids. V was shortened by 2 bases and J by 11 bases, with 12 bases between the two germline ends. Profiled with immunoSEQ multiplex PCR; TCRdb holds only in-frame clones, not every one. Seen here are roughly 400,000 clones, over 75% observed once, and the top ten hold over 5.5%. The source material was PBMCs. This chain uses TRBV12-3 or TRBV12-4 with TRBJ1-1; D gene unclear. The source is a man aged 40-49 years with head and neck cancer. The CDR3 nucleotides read TGTGCCAGCAGTTTAAATTGGCATGAGGCTTTCTTT. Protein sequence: CASSLNWHEAFF.